This T cell receptor beta chain was found in a study of Graves' ophthalmopathy and Graves' hyperthyroidism. This clonotype was recorded at least ten times. Its antigen is still unknown. CDR3 regions of TCR beta were amplified from RNA transcripts. In the first round, RT-PCR was carried out with HTBI primers, and a multiplex PCR formed the second round. TCRdb fed the multiplex PCR reads into MiXCR, producing one record per CDR3 protein. Of hundreds of thousands of distinct CDR3 sequences listed, under 25% are singletons. Study observations and caveats: Built on 13 signatures, a model told ophthalmopathy apart from stable hyperthyroidism with almost 90% sensitivity and almost 84% specificity.

V gave up 5 bases and J gave up 2 bases; unmatched junction bases: 5. The CDR3 runs to 14 residues. Germline-derived CDR1 and CDR2 are SGHAT and FQNNGV. The TCR sequence derives from a woman aged 18-29 years with stable Graves' hyperthyroidism. The V call is TRBV11-2, the J call TRBJ1-1; 7 nucleotides agree with TRBD1. Sequencing input: peripheral blood. This chain's CDR3 is CASSGRQGNTEAFF. DNA of the CDR3: TGTGCCAGCAGCGGTCGACAGGGTAACACTGAAGCTTTCTTT.